Listed here is a single T cell receptor beta chain. Its antigen is undetermined. This record comes from a study of response to subunit inactivated influenza vaccine. Findings and limits, study-wide: It was the authors' suggestion that each seasonal influenza vaccination recruits few new T cells.

Germline V gene sequence: CDR1 MDHEN, CDR2 SYDVKM. The CDR3 covers 14 residues. J was trimmed by 7 bases and V by 7 bases; bases with no gene match: 6. Using its own MiXCR run on the RT-PCR reads, TCRdb lists one record per CDR3 protein. The sample lists about 480,000 distinct CDR3 sequences, about 25% seen once, with about 1.9% in the top ten. The receptor comes from a man between 50 and 59 years old who received an inactivated influenza vaccine. The chain uses TRBV28 and TRBJ2-1; 11 bases agree with TRBD2. The sample here was CD4+ T cells sorted from PBMCs, taken 5 days after vaccination. CDR3 sequence: CASTKGTSGNEQFF. For the CDR3, the DNA is TGTGCCAGCACCAAGGGGACTAGCGGTAATGAGCAGTTCTTC.